The next 21 T cell receptor beta chains were all read from a single sample in a study of shared clonotypes between healthy human individuals (dated by TCRdb to 2019 to 2021). Receptors were amplified or captured by the immunoSEQ multiplex PCR assay. TCRdb obtained this table from immuneACCESS and retained in-frame rearrangements with V and J assigned. These tables miss some clones; where compared with another copy, unresolved V genes account for less than half of the shortfall, and the remainder is unexplained. The table for this sample lists more than 2,000,000 clones; more than 85% of them were counted only once. The top ten hold under 0.45% of the sample. Sequences were obtained from naive CD4+ T cells from PBMCs. According to the study, the label for this sample's cell subset or site signals: CD45RA+ positively selected. The receptors derive from a man between 18 and 29 years old in good health. Some clones in this sample may be carry-over from other donors' samples.

Comment on this clone: This same CDR3 is encoded by further DNA sequences in the sample. The rearrangement joins TRBV6-4 to TRBJ2-2; possibly TRBD1 or TRBD2 for D (7 bases each). There are 14 residues in the CDR3. V was shortened by 6 bases and J by 5 bases, with 13 bases between the two germline ends. Germline V lookup: CDR1 MRHNA, CDR2 SNTAGT. The CDR3 loop is CASRRQGGTGELFF. DNA for the CDR3: TGTGCCAGCAGGAGACAGGGAGGGACCGGGGAGCTGTTTTTT.

The chain carries TRBV28 and TRBJ2-4; D call uncertain. This CDR3 comprises 13 residues. The germline V gene encodes CDR1 MDHEN and CDR2 SYDVKM. V shed 7 bases and J shed 6 bases, with 13 bases lying between them. The CDR3 DNA reads as TGTGCCAGCACACCCACTCAAGCAAACATTCAGTACTTC. As protein: CASTPTQANIQYF.

CDR3 amino acids: CARSGTVTYEQYF. The CDR3 nucleotides read TGTGCCAGAAGCGGGACGGTAACCTACGAGCAGTACTTC. V is TRBV5-3 and J is TRBJ2-7; D could derive from TRBD1 or TRBD2 (5 bases each). Being an ORF, TRBV5-3 has a function that is uncertain. This CDR3 has 13 amino acids. Trimming left V 4 bases short and J 2 bases short, with 10 bases between.

The chain has TRBV6-5 and TRBJ1-6; 7 bases are shared with TRBD1. The CDR3 runs to 14 residues. V lost 2 bases and J lost 10; bases outside the gene matches: 5. Germline V CDR1 and CDR2: MNHEY, SVGAGI. The CDR3 sequence is CASSYRQGRSPLHF. CDR3 DNA: TGTGCCAGCAGTTACCGACAGGGTAGATCACCCCTCCACTTT.

The rearrangement uses TRBV5-4 and TRBJ2-1, with 8 bases matching TRBD2. This CDR3 spans 17 amino acids. The V gene's germline CDR1 is SGHNT and CDR2 YYREEE (reference sequence). V dropped 7 bases and J dropped 0; count of bases not matched to a gene: 12. CDR3 in amino acids: CASEPSAGASSYNEQFF. CDR3 sequence (DNA): TGTGCCAGCGAACCATCAGCGGGGGCCAGCTCCTACAATGAGCAGTTCTTC.

The V and J genes are TRBV6-5 and TRBJ2-2; perhaps TRBD2 as D (6 bases). V was pared by 8 bases and J by 2 bases, with 15 bases between. Germline V gene lookup returns CDR1 MNHEY and CDR2 SVGAGI. This CDR3 has 15 residues. DNA of the CDR3: TGTGCCAGCGGAGGGGCGCGAGAAAACACCGGGGAGCTGTTTTTT. It translates to CASGGARENTGELFF.

The genes are TRBV19 and TRBJ1-2; 12 bases align to TRBD1. The CDR3 consists of 14 residues. V was pared by 4 bases and J by 7 bases, with 4 bases of the junction left unmatched. The germline gives CDR1 LNHDA, CDR2 SQIVND (reference sequence). CDR3 nucleotide sequence: TGTGCCAGTAGTACTCGGGACAGGGGGCTTGGCTACACCTTC. Amino acid sequence: CASSTRDRGLGYTF.

The chain carries TRBV29-1 and TRBJ2-5, with D tentatively TRBD2 (7 bases). This CDR3 is 14 amino acids long. V shed 7 bases and J shed 3 bases, with 18 bases lying between them. CDR1 SQVTM and CDR2 ANQGSEA come from the germline V gene. The CDR3 reads CSGWGLAEKETQYF. As DNA, the CDR3 is TGCAGCGGCTGGGGGCTAGCGGAAAAAGAGACCCAGTACTTC.

J is TRBJ1-2 and V is TRBV29-1; D unresolved. Germline CDR1 and CDR2: SQVTM and ANQGSEA. Trimming cost V 0 bases and J 2 bases, with 7 bases left between them. The CDR3 loop spans 13 amino acids. Here the CDR3 DNA reads TGCAGCGTTGAAGATAGCGGAAACTATGGCTACACCTTC. Encoded protein: CSVEDSGNYGYTF. Full variable domain (missing parts from reference TRBV29-1 and TRBJ1-2): SAVISQKPSRDICQRGTSLTIQCQVDSQVTMMFWYRQQPGQSLTLIATANQGSEATYESGFVIDKFPISRPNLTFSTLTVSNMSPEDSSIYLCSVEDSGNYGYTFGSGTRLTVV.

This rearrangement joins TRBV2 to TRBJ1-4; 11 bases match TRBD1. The J segment lost 10 bases and the V segment lost 4 bases, leaving 8 bases of the junction unmatched. Germline V gene data show CDR1 as SNHLY and CDR2 as FYNNEI. This CDR3 has 15 residues. CDR3 DNA sequence: TGTGCCAGCAGTGTCCGGACAGGGGGCGGTGGAAAACTGTTTTTT. Protein: CASSVRTGGGGKLFF. Using reference TRBV2 and TRBJ1-4 for the parts outside the CDR3, the full variable domain is EPEVTQTPSHQVTQMGQEVILRCVPISNHLYFYWYRQILGQKVEFLVSFYNNEISEKSEIFDDQFSVERPDGSNFTLKIRSTKLEDSAMYFCASSVRTGGGGKLFFGSGTQLSVL.

The chain recombines TRBV11-2 with TRBJ2-7, with a possible D match to TRBD1 (5 bases). Germline CDR1 and CDR2: SGHAT and FQNNGV. The CDR3 sequence is 15 residues long. Trimming removed 5 bases at V and 3 bases at J, with 17 bases between. In DNA form, the CDR3 reads TGTGCCAGCAGCAATCCGACAGACGCCTACTACGAGCAGTACTTC. Encoded protein: CASSNPTDAYYEQYF.

This chain connects TRBV6-5 to TRBJ2-4; D remains ambiguous. This CDR3 has 11 residues. The V and J ends lost 5 bases and 4 bases respectively, with 3 bases between them. CDR1 MNHEY and CDR2 SVGAGI come from the germline V gene. In DNA form, the CDR3 reads TGTGCCAGCAGTCGTAAAAACATTCAGTACTTC. It is translated as CASSRKNIQYF.

In its sample, this clone was seen a few times. The chain combines TRBV28 with TRBJ1-5; 7 bases align to TRBD1. The CDR3 consists of 14 residues. V gave up 6 bases and J gave up 7 bases; unmatched junction bases: 9. CDR1 is MDHEN, CDR2 SYDVKM, per germline. This CDR3 reads CASSLGTEWQPQHF. In DNA form, the CDR3 reads TGTGCCAGCAGCCTTGGGACAGAGTGGCAGCCCCAGCATTTT. Filled out from reference TRBV28 and TRBJ1-5, the complete variable domain reads DVKVTQSSRYLVKRTGEKVFLECVQDMDHENMFWYRQDPGLGLRLIYFSYDVKMKEKGDIPEGYSVSREKKERFSLILESASTNQTSMYLCASSLGTEWQPQHFGDGTRLSIL.

This chain connects TRBV28 to TRBJ1-3, with 9 bases fitting TRBD1. Germline CDR1 is MDHEN and CDR2 is SYDVKM. With 4 bases clipped from V and 5 bases from J, the junction kept 12 bases outside the gene matches. CDR3 size: 17 residues. The CDR3 DNA sequence: TGTGCCAGCAGTTGGGGTACAGGGGGCAGGGGGAGAAACACCATATATTTT. It specifies CASSWGTGGRGRNTIYF.

This chain connects TRBV7-7 to TRBJ2-1; 7 bases are shared with TRBD2. This CDR3 comprises 13 residues. CDR1 is SSHAT, CDR2 FNYEAQ, per germline (reference sequence). V trimming: 6 bases; J trimming: 8 bases; junction bases outside the gene matches: 7. CDR3 sequence (DNA): TGTGCCAGCAGTTTGGGGGGAGGGGATGAGCAGTTCTTC. This translates into CASSLGGGDEQFF.

The chain carries TRBV9 and TRBJ2-5; 9 positions agree with TRBD2. The length of the CDR3 is 16 residues. Germline V lookup: CDR1 SGDLS, CDR2 YYNGEE. V dropped 2 bases and J dropped 4; count of bases not matched to a gene: 9. Written as DNA, the CDR3 is TGTGCCAGCAGCGTCTCCCCGGCGGGAGGGAGAGAGACCCAGTACTTC. Amino acid sequence: CASSVSPAGGRETQYF.

The rearrangement joins TRBV6-5 to TRBJ2-1; 9 bases agree with TRBD2. Trimming took 6 bases from V and 14 from J; bases not matched to a gene: 11. Germline V gives CDR1 MNHEY, CDR2 SVGAGI. This CDR3 spans 13 amino acids. The CDR3, as DNA: TGTGCCAGCAGAGCACGCGGGAGGGCCAAGGAGTTCTTC. Translated: CASRARGRAKEFF.

The chain is built from TRBV7-6 and TRBJ1-2; a weak D match, TRBD1 (6 bases). Trimming shortened V by 1 base and J by 1 base, and 19 bases separated the two germline ends. Germline V lookup: CDR1 SGHVS, CDR2 FNYEAQ. This CDR3 spans 18 amino acids. The CDR3 bases are TGTGCCAGCAGCTTAGTAGGGGGAAAGACAGCAAATAACTATGGCTACACCTTC. Translation: CASSLVGGKTANNYGYTF.

This clone has only one observation. The CDR3 DNA reads as TGCGCCAGCAGTCAATCCCGGGACAGGGTACCCGATGATGCAACTAATGAAAAACTGTTTTTT. Residues: CASSQSRDRVPDDATNEKLFF. The rearrangement links TRBV23-1 to TRBJ1-4, with TRBD1 identical over 9 bases. TRBV23-1 is known as an ORF, though its function is uncertain. Trimming took 0 bases from V and 0 from J; bases not matched to a gene: 14. This CDR3 comprises 21 residues.

This clone appeared a single time. The chain carries TRBV6-4 and TRBJ1-2; 10 bases line up with TRBD1. This CDR3 comprises 13 residues. With 6 bases clipped from V and 6 bases from J, the junction kept 4 bases outside the gene matches. Germline CDR1 is MRHNA and CDR2 is SNTAGT. CDR3: CASRRQGADGYTF. The CDR3 nucleotides read TGTGCCAGCAGAAGACAGGGGGCCGATGGCTACACCTTC.

The chain couples TRBV19 to TRBJ1-5, with TRBD1 identical over 8 bases. With 8 bases clipped from V and 3 bases from J, the junction kept 3 bases outside the gene matches. The CDR3 consists of 13 residues. CDR1 is LNHDA and CDR2 is SQIVND in the germline V gene (reference sequence). CDR3 amino acids: CASQQGDNQPQHF. For the CDR3, the DNA is TGTGCCAGTCAACAGGGGGACAATCAGCCCCAGCATTTT.